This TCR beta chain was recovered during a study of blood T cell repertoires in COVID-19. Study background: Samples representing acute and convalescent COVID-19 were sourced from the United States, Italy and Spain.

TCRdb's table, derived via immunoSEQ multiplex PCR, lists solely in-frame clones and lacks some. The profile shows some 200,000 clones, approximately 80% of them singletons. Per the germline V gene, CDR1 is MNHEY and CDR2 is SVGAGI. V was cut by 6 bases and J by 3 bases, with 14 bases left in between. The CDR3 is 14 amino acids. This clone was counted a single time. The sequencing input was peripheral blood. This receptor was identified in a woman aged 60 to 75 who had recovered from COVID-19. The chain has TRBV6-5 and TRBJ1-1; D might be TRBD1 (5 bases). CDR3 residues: CASSPREGHTEAFF. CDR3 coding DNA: TGTGCCAGCAGCCCCCGGGAGGGGCACACTGAAGCTTTCTTT.